The 18 T cell receptor beta chains in this list originate from one sample, sequenced in a study of CD8 T cells in Susac syndrome. Reverse transcription of roughly 0.45 to 1 ug RNA was carried out with random hexamers. In TCRdb, the immunoSEQ multiplex PCR reads were re-called with MiXCR into one record per CDR3 protein. The sample yields about 140,000 distinct CDR3 sequences, over 90% seen once. Sequenced input: CD4+ T cells from PBMCs. Receptor source: a human donor with Susac syndrome.

This clonotype was seen once. The gene calls are TRBV5-4 and TRBJ2-1; TRBD2 matches 7 bases. This CDR3 contains 14 residues. The V gene end was trimmed by 4 bases and the J gene end by 3 bases; junction bases not matched to a gene: 4. Germline V lookup: CDR1 SGHNT, CDR2 YYREEE (reference sequence). Written as DNA, the CDR3 is TGTGCCAGCAGCCCCCCGGGGGGCTACAATGAGCAGTTCTTC. Amino acids: CASSPPGGYNEQFF.

This chain uses TRBV29-1 with TRBJ1-2; D is ambiguous. V was pared by 5 bases and J by 4 bases, with 8 bases between. The germline V gene has CDR1 SQVTM and CDR2 ANQGSEA. CDR3 length: 11 residues. For the CDR3, the DNA is TGCAGCGTTCACCGGAGCTATGGCTACACCTTC. Protein: CSVHRSYGYTF.

The V call is TRBV20-1, the J call TRBJ1-1; a possible D gene is TRBD1 (6 bases). Germline V gene data show CDR1 as DFQATT and CDR2 as SNEGSKA (reference sequence). The CDR3 spans 14 residues. The CDR3 here is CRAPRVTGRTEAFF. CDR3 DNA sequence: TGCAGAGCCCCGAGAGTCACAGGGAGGACTGAAGCTTTCTTT.

The chain uses TRBV7-2 and TRBJ2-4; D is ambiguous. The CDR3 spans 13 residues. Trimming stripped 2 bases from V and 8 bases from J, with 10 bases between. The germline V gene encodes CDR1 SGHTA and CDR2 FQGNSA. The CDR3 bases are TGTGCCAGCAGCTTAAGGCAGACGGACATTCAGTACTTC. It codes for CASSLRQTDIQYF.

V is TRBV29-1 and J is TRBJ2-7; 11 positions agree with TRBD2. V dropped 6 bases and J dropped 6; count of bases not matched to a gene: 7. The germline V gene encodes CDR1 SQVTM and CDR2 ANQGSEA. The CDR3 runs to 13 residues. The CDR3 loop reads CSVALAGVREQYF. CDR3 nucleotides: TGCAGCGTCGCACTAGCGGGAGTTCGCGAGCAGTACTTC.

The rearrangement uses TRBV29-1 and TRBJ1-2; D remains ambiguous. Trimming left V 0 bases short and J 0 bases short, with 11 bases between. The CDR3 is 15 amino acids. Germline CDR1 is SQVTM and CDR2 is ANQGSEA. The CDR3 coding sequence is TGCAGCGTTGAAGAACGGCGGGCTGCTAACTATGGCTACACCTTC. It encodes CSVEERRAANYGYTF.

This chain links TRBV19 with TRBJ2-1, with D perhaps TRBD2 (5 bases). The CDR3 contains 14 residues. The V gene lost 2 bases and the J gene lost 9 bases, with 14 bases spanning the gap. CDR1 LNHDA and CDR2 SQIVND come from the germline V gene (reference sequence). The CDR3 here is CASSIPTARGEQFF. The CDR3 DNA reads TGTGCCAGTAGTATACCGACGGCTCGGGGTGAGCAGTTCTTC.

V usage is TRBV7-2 and J usage is TRBJ2-7; D remains unclear. CDR3 length equals 13 residues. V lost 5 bases and J 5 bases, leaving 13 bases between the germline ends. Looked up from germline, CDR1 is SGHTA and CDR2 is FQGNSA. CDR3 protein: CASSEQNPHEQYF. The CDR3 DNA reads as TGTGCCAGCAGCGAACAGAATCCCCACGAGCAGTACTTC.

The chain joins TRBV11-2 to TRBJ1-4; no definite D call. Germline V CDR1 and CDR2: SGHAT, FQNNGV. This CDR3 contains 15 residues. Trimming left V 0 bases short and J 10 bases short, with 15 bases between. The CDR3 sequence: CASSLDTGPGGKLFF. The CDR3 coding sequence is TGTGCCAGCAGCTTAGATACGGGCCCCGGAGGAAAACTGTTTTTT.

The gene calls are TRBV12-3 or TRBV12-4 and TRBJ1-1, with D hard to call. The ends were cut back, 0 bases at V and 4 bases at J, with 9 bases in the middle. CDR3 length equals 14 residues. CDR3 protein: CASSLAGGITEAFF. Here the CDR3 DNA reads TGTGCCAGCAGTTTAGCGGGAGGGATCACTGAAGCTTTCTTT.

Remarks on this clonotype: The junction departs from the called germline gene at one end, perhaps through a read error. The chain uses TRBV7-7 and TRBJ2-3, with D perhaps TRBD2 (5 bases). The CDR3 contains 13 residues. Germline V gene data show CDR1 as SSHAT and CDR2 as FNYEAQ (reference sequence). The DNA for the CDR3 is TGTGCTAGCAGCCTCGGGGTCACAGATACGCAGTATTTT. This gives the protein CASSLGVTDTQYF.

This chain uses TRBV28 with TRBJ1-3, with a possible D match to TRBD1 (5 bases). This CDR3 spans 15 amino acids. Trimming removed 3 bases at V and 4 bases at J, with 13 bases between. Germline V gives CDR1 MDHEN, CDR2 SYDVKM. The CDR3 nucleotides are TGTGCCAGCAGTTTTGGAGGGGCAGTGGGAAACACCATATATTTT. Translated: CASSFGGAVGNTIYF. Full variable domain (missing parts from reference TRBV28 and TRBJ1-3): DVKVTQSSRYLVKRTGEKVFLECVQDMDHENMFWYRQDPGLGLRLIYFSYDVKMKEKGDIPEGYSVSREKKERFSLILESASTNQTSMYLCASSFGGAVGNTIYFGEGSWLTVV.

This clonotype was recorded only once. The chain joins TRBV10-3 to TRBJ2-5; D possibly uses TRBD1 or TRBD2 (7 bases each). Germline CDR1 ENHRY, CDR2 SYGVKD. Trimming shortened V by 4 bases and J by 5 bases, and 11 bases separated the two germline ends. The CDR3 sequence is 13 residues long. CDR3 sequence reads: CAISGQGGETQYF. The DNA for the CDR3 is TGTGCCATCAGTGGACAGGGAGGGGAGACCCAGTACTTC.

The genes are TRBV7-2 and TRBJ2-7; the D is unclear. Germline-derived CDR1 and CDR2 are SGHTA and FQGNSA. Trimming left V 5 bases short and J 2 bases short, with 10 bases between. This CDR3 has 13 residues. The CDR3 loop is CASSPSLTYEQYF. The CDR3 DNA sequence: TGTGCCAGCAGCCCGAGCCTGACCTACGAGCAGTACTTC. The whole variable domain, remainder taken from reference TRBV7-2 and TRBJ2-7, is GAGVSQSPSNKVTEKGKDVELRCDPISGHTALYWYRQSLGQGLEFLIYFQGNSAPDKSGLPSDRFSAERTGGSVSTLTIQRTQQEDSAVYLCASSPSLTYEQYFGPGTRLTVT.

This clonotype has only one observation. The chain couples TRBV9 to TRBJ2-7, with a weak D call TRBD1 (7 bases). Germline CDR1 is SGDLS and CDR2 is YYNGEE. CDR3 length: 15 amino acids. The ends were cut back, 2 bases at V and 3 bases at J, with 15 bases in the middle. This chain's CDR3 is CASSVGGQSGYEQYF. CDR3 coding DNA: TGTGCCAGCAGCGTGGGGGGACAGTCGGGCTACGAGCAGTACTTC.

The chain carries TRBV4-1 and TRBJ2-5; the D is unclear. This CDR3 spans 15 amino acids. Germline CDR1 MGHRA, CDR2 YSYEKL. V was cut by 0 bases and J by 4 bases, with 12 bases left in between. The CDR3 coding sequence is TGCGCCAGCAGCCAAGATGGTCAGCGCGGAGAGACCCAGTACTTC. It specifies CASSQDGQRGETQYF.

This chain joins TRBV15 and TRBJ2-7, with 7 bases matching TRBD1. The CDR3 is 14 residues long. Looked up from germline, CDR1 is LNHNV and CDR2 is YYDKDF (reference sequence). V trimming: 3 bases; J trimming: 1 base; junction bases outside the gene matches: 3. CDR3 loop: CATSRGDSSYEQYF. The CDR3 region has the DNA TGTGCCACCAGCAGGGGGGACAGTTCCTACGAGCAGTACTTC.

The chain has TRBV4-1 and TRBJ2-7; TRBD2 might be the D (6 bases). The CDR3 is made up of 12 amino acids. CDR1 MGHRA and CDR2 YSYEKL come from the germline V gene. Between the trimmed V and J ends, which lost 6 bases and 6 bases, there was a span of 12 bases. The CDR3 sequence is CASSLVGGEQYF. The CDR3 DNA sequence: TGCGCCAGCAGTCTCGTGGGGGGCGAGCAGTACTTC.